The rows below give T cell receptor beta chains drawn from one sample of a study of monozygotic twins with inflammatory bowel disease. No DNA is given; TCRdb re-called the 5' RACE reads and lists each CDR3 protein once. The listing contains approximately 330,000 distinct CDR3 sequences. Sequencing was done on a sample of blood. The receptors here all came from a human donor with ulcerative colitis or Crohn's disease, or a healthy co-twin of an affected twin (not recorded which). Both conserved end residues are part of each CDR3.

V,J,CDR3
TRBV6-5,TRBJ1-1,CASSSPFRPMNTEAFF
TRBV5-1,TRBJ2-1,CASSLAIREFNNEQFF
TRBV5-1,TRBJ2-7,CASSFGLAGASSYEQYF
TRBV5-1,TRBJ1-2,CASSLARPGGYTF
TRBV20-1,TRBJ2-2,CSARAEPGLAVNTGELFF
TRBV15,TRBJ2-7,CATSREERPLGEQYF
TRBV7-2,TRBJ2-3,CASSFFGGRDTQYF
TRBV3-1,TRBJ1-1,CASSQFTGQSTTEAFF
TRBV4-2,TRBJ2-7,CASSPSSGSDYEQYF
TRBV27,TRBJ1-3,CASSLSGLYSGNTIYF
TRBV7-2,TRBJ2-5,CASSSDRPIQYF
TRBV5-5,TRBJ1-4,CASSQSPTNEKLFF
TRBV7-9,TRBJ2-1,CASSSSRFAYNEQFF
TRBV11-2,TRBJ1-1,CASRPISRTEAFF
TRBV5-1,TRBJ1-2,CASSLANKKGGYTF
TRBV3-1,TRBJ2-7,CASSQDTSGWKEQYF
TRBV6-1,TRBJ1-5,CASSEAAGTGSQPQHF
TRBV4-1,TRBJ2-3,CASSPPAEDTQYF
TRBV6-6,TRBJ2-3,CASRLAGGEDTQYF
TRBV27,TRBJ2-6,CASSLSQGAAGANVLTF
TRBV29-1,TRBJ1-2,CSCKRTEVYGYTF
TRBV4-1,TRBJ2-3,CASSQEGSGGDTQYF
TRBV7-9,TRBJ2-1,CASSLVANEQFF
TRBV15,TRBJ2-7,CATSRDVGYEQYF
TRBV5-1,TRBJ1-2,CASSSYRELDGYTF
TRBV20-1,TRBJ2-3,CSASRPSTDTQYF
TRBV12-3/TRBV12-4,TRBJ2-1,CASTTRNEQFF
TRBV12-3/TRBV12-4,TRBJ2-1,CASSSITRGNEQFF
TRBV20-1,TRBJ2-7,CSAFASGGRTYEQYF
TRBV25-1,TRBJ2-7,CASSRLAGGSSYEQYF
TRBV12-5,TRBJ2-7,CASGSLVAYEQYF
TRBV18,TRBJ2-7,CASSPVAGGGYEQYF
TRBV10-3,TRBJ1-2,CAISGIGEEYTF
TRBV15,TRBJ1-4,CATSTDRVEEATNEKLFF
TRBV12-3/TRBV12-4,TRBJ1-2,CASRPGTTNYGYTF
TRBV5-4,TRBJ2-5,CASSPGLAGASRTETQYF
TRBV5-1,TRBJ1-5,CASSLEGTGSQPQHF
TRBV7-2,TRBJ2-3,CASSIRDLRTDTQYF
TRBV7-2,TRBJ1-6,CASSWGGGLNSPLHF
TRBV20-1,TRBJ1-1,CSARGGDSEAFF
TRBV25-1,TRBJ1-3,CASSPGQGPGNTIYF
TRBV5-1,TRBJ1-4,CASSLDHETGANEKLFF
TRBV5-1,TRBJ2-3,CASSSTGGLGGDTQYF
TRBV20-1,TRBJ1-2,CSASLSGGFDYGYTF
TRBV12-3/TRBV12-4,TRBJ1-1,CASSHRTGRSEAFF
TRBV19,TRBJ1-1,CASKFQGAATEAFF
TRBV20-1,TRBJ2-3,CSARPITSERTDTQYF
TRBV9,TRBJ1-5,CASSPGQGRPNQPQHF
TRBV12-3/TRBV12-4,TRBJ2-7,CASGHRDKGYEQYF
TRBV6-4,TRBJ2-3,CASSRQGGGTDTQYF